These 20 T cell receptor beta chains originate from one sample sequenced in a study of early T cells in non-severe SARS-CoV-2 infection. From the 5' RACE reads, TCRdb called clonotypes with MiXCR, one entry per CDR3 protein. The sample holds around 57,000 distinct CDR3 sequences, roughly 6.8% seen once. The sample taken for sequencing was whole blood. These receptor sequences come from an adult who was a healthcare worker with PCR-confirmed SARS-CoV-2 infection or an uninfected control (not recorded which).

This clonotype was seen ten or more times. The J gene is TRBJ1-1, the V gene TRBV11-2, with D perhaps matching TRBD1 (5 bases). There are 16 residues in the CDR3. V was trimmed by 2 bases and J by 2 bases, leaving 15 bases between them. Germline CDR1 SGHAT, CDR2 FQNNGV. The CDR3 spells CASSLSGLGGNTEAFF. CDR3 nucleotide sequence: TGTGCCAGCAGCTTATCAGGGTTGGGAGGTAACACTGAAGCTTTCTTT.

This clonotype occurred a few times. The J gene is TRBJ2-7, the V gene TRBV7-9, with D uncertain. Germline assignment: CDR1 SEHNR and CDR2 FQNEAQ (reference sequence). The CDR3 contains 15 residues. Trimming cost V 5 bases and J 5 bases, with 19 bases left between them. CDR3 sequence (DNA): TGTGCCAGCAGCCCTTTGTCCACTACCCACAACGAGCAGTACTTC. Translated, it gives CASSPLSTTHNEQYF.

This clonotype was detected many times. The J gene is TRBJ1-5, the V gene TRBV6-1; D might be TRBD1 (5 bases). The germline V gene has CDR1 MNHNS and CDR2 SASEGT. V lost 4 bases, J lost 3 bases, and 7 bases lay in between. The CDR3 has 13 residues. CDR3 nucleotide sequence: TGTGCCAGCAGTGGACAGAACAATCAGCCCCAGCATTTT. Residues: CASSGQNNQPQHF.

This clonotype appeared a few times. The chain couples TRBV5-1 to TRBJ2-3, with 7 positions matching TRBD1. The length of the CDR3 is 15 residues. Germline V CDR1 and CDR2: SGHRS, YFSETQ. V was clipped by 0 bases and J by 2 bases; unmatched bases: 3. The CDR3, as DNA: TGCGCCAGCAGCTTGGGGACAGGAGCCACAGATACGCAGTATTTT. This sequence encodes CASSLGTGATDTQYF.

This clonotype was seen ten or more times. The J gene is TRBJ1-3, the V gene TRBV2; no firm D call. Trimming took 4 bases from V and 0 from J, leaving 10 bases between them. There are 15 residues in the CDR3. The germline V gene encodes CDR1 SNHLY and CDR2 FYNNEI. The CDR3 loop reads CASSADSYSGNTIYF. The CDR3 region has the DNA TGTGCCAGCAGTGCCGACTCATACTCTGGAAACACCATATATTTT.

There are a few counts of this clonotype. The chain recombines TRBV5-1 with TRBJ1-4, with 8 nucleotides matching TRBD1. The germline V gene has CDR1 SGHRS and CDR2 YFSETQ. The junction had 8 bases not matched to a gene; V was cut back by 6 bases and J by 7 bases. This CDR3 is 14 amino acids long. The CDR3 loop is CASNLAGGFEKLFF. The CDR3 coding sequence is TGCGCCAGCAACCTGGCAGGGGGCTTTGAAAAACTGTTTTTT.

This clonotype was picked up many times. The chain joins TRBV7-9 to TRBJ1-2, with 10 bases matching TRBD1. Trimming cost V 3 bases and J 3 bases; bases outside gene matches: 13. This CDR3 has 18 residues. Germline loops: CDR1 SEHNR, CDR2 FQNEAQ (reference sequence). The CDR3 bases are TGTGCCAGCAGCTTGGCGCTCGGCCCGACAGGGGGCGACTATGGCTACACCTTC. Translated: CASSLALGPTGGDYGYTF.

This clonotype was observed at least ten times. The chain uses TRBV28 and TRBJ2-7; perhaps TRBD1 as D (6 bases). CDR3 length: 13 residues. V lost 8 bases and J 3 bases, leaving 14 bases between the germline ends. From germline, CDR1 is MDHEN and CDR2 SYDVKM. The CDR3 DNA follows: TGTGCCAGCGATGGGGGCGCGAACTACGAGCAGTACTTC. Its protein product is CASDGGANYEQYF.

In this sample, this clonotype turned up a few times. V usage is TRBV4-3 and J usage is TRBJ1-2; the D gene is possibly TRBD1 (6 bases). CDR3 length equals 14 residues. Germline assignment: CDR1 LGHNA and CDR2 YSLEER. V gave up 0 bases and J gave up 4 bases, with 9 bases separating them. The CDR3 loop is CASSQENRVYGYTF. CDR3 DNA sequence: TGCGCCAGCAGCCAAGAGAACAGGGTCTATGGCTACACCTTC.

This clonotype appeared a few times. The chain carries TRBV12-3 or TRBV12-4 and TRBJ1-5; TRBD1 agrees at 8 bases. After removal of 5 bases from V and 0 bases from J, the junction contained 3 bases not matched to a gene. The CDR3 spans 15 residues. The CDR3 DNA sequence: TGTGCCAGCAGTAATACAGGGGGTAGCAATCAGCCCCAGCATTTT. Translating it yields CASSNTGGSNQPQHF.

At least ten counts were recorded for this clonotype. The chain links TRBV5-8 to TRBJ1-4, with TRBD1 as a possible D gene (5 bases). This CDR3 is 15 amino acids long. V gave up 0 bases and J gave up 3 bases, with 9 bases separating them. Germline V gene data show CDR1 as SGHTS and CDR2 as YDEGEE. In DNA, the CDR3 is TGTGCCAGCAGCTTGGAGGGGCGACCTAATGAAAAACTGTTTTTT. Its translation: CASSLEGRPNEKLFF.

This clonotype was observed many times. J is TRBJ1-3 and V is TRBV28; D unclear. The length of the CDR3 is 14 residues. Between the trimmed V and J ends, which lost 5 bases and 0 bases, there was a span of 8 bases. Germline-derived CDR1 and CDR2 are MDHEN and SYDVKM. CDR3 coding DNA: TGTGCCAGCAGTACAACTTACTCTGGAAACACCATATATTTT. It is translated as CASSTTYSGNTIYF. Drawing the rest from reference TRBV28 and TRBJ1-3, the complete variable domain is DVKVTQSSRYLVKRTGEKVFLECVQDMDHENMFWYRQDPGLGLRLIYFSYDVKMKEKGDIPEGYSVSREKKERFSLILESASTNQTSMYLCASSTTYSGNTIYFGEGSWLTVV.

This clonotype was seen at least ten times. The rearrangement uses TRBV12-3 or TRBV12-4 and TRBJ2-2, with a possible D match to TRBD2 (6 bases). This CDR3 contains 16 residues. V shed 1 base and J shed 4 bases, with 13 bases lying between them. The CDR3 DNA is TGTGCCAGCAGTTTAGTATTTCGGGGGAGCACCGGGGAGCTGTTTTTT. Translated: CASSLVFRGSTGELFF.

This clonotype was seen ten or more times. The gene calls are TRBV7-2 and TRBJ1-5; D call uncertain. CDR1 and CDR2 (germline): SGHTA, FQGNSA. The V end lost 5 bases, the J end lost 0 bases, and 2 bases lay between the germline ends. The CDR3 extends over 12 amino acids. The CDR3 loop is CASSHSNQPQHF. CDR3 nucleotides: TGTGCCAGCAGCCATAGCAATCAGCCCCAGCATTTT.

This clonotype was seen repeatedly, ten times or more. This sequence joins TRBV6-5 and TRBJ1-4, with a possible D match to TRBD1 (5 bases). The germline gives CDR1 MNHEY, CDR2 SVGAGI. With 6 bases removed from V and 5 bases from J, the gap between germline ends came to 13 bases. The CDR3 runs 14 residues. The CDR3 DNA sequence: TGTGCCAGCAGCCGGGGGGTCCGGAATGAAAAACTGTTTTTT. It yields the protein CASSRGVRNEKLFF.

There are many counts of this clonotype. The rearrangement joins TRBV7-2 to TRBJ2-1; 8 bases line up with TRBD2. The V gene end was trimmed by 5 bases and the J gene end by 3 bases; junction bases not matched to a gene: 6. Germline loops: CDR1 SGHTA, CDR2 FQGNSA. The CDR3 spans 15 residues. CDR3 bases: TGTGCCAGCAGCCCCATAGCGGGGAACTACAATGAGCAGTTCTTC. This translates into CASSPIAGNYNEQFF.

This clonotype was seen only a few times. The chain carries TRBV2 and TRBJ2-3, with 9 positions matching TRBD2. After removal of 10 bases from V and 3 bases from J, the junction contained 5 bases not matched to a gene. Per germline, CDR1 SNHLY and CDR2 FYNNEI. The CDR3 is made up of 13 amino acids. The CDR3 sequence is CAIYSGGTDTQYF. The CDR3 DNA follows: TGTGCCATCTATAGCGGGGGAACAGATACGCAGTATTTT.

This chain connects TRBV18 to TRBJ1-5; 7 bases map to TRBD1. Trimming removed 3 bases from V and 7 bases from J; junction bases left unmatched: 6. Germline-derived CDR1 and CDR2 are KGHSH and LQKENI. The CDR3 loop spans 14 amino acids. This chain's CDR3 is CASSPGQGGQPQHF. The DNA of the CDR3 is TGTGCCAGCTCACCGGGGCAGGGGGGACAGCCCCAGCATTTT. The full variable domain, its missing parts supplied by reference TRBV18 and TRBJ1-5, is NAGVMQNPRHLVRRRGQEARLRCSPMKGHSHVYWYRQLPEEGLKFMVYLQKENIIDESGMPKERFSAEFPKEGPSILRIQQVVRGDSAAYFCASSPGQGGQPQHFGDGTRLSIL.

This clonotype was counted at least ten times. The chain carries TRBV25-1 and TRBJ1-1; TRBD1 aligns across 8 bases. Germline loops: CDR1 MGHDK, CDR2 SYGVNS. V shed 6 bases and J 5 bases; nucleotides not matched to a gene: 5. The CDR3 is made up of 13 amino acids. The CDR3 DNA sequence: TGTGCCAGCAGCCAGGGGGCGCGTACTGAAGCTTTCTTT. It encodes CASSQGARTEAFF.

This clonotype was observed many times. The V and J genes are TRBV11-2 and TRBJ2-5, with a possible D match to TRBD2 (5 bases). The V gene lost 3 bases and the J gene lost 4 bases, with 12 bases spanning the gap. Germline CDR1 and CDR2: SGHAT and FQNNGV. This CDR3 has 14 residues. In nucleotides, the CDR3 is TGTGCCAGCAGCTTTATGAGGGCACCAGAGACCCAGTACTTC. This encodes CASSFMRAPETQYF.